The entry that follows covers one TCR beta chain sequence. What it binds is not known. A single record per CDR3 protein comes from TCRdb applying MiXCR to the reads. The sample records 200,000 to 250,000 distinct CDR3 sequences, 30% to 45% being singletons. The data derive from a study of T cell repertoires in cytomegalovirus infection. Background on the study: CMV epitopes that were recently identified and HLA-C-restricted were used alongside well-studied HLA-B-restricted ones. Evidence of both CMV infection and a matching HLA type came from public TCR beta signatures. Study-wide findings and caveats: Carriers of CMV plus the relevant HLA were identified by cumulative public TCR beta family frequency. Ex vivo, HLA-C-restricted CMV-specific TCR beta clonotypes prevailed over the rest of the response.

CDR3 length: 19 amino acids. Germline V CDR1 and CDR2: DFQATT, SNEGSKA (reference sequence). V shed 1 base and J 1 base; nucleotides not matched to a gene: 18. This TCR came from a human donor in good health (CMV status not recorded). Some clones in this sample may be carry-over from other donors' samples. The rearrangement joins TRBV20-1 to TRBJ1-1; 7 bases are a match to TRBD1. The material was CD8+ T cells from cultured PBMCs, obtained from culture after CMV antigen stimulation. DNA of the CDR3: TGCAGTGCTAGAGGCCTGGACAGGCCTCACCTGAGGGCGAACACTGAAGCTTTCTTT. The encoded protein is CSARGLDRPHLRANTEAFF.